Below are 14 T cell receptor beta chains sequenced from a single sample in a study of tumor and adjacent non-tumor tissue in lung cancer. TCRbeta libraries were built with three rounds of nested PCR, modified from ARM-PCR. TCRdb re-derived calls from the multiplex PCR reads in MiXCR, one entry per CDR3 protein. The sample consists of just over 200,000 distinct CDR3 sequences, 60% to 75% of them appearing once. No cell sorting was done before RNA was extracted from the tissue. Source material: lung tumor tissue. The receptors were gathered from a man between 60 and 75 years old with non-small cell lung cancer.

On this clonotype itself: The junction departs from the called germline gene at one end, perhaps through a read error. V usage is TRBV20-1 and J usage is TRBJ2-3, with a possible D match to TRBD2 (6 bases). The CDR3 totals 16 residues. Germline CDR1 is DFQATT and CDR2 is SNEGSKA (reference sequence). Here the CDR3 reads CGARDTGRTGADTQYF. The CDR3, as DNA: TGCGGTGCTAGAGATACGGGAAGAACGGGAGCAGATACGCAGTATTTT.

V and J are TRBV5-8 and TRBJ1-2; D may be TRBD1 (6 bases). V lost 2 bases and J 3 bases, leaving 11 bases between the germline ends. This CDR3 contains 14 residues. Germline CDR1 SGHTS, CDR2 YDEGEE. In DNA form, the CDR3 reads TGTGCCAGCAGCTTAGGGCAGGGGCACTATGGCTACACCTTC. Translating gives CASSLGQGHYGYTF.

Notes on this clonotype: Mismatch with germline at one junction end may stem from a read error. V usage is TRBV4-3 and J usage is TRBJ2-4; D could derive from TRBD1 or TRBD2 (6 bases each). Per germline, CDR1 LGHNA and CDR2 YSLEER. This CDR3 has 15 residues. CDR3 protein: CASGQEGGAKNIQYF. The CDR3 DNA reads TGCGCCAGCGGCCAAGAAGGGGGGGCCAAAAACATTCAGTACTTC.

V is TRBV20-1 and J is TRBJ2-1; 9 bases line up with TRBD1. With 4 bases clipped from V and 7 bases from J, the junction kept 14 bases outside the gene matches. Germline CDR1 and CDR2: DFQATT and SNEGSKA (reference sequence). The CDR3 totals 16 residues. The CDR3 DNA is TGCAGTGCTACGCCCCAGGGACAGGGTCGCCCTAATGAGCAGTTCTTC. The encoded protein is CSATPQGQGRPNEQFF.

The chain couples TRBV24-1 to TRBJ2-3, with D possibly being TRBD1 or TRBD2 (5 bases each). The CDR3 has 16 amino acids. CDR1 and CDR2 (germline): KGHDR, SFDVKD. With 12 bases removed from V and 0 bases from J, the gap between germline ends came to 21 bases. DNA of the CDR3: TGTGCCGCAACTCCCGAGCCCGGGGCGAGCACAGATACGCAGTATTTT. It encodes CAATPEPGASTDTQYF.

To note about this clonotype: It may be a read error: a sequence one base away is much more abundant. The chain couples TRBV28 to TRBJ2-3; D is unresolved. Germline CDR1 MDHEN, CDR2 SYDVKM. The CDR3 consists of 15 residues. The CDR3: CAGSHPSSLRDTQYF. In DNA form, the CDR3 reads TGTGCCGGCAGTCACCCTTCCAGTTTAAGAGATACGCAGTATTTT.

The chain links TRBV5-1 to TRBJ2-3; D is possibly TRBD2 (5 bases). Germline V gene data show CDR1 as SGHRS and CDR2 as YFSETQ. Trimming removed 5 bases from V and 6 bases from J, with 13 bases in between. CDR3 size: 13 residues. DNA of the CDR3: TGCGCCAGCAGTTGGACTCAGGCGGATACGCAGTATTTT. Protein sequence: CASSWTQADTQYF.

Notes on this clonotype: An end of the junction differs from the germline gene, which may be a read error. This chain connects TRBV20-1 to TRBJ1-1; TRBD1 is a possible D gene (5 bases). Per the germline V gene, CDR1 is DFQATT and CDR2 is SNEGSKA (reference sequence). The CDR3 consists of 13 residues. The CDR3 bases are TGCAGTGCTAGCTCAGGGCCCGGGACTGAAGCTATCTTT. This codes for CSASSGPGTEAIF.

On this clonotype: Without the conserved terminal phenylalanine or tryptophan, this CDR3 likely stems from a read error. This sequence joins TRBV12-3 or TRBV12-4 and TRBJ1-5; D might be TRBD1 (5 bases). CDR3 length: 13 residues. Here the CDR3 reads CASSFSGGQHQHL. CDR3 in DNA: TGTGCCAGCAGTTTTTCGGGGGGTCAGCACCAGCATTTA.

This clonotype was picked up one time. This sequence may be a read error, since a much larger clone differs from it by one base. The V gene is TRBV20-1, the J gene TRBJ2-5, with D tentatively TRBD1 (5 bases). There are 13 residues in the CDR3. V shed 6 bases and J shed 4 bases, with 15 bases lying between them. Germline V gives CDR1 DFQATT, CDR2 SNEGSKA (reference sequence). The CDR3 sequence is CSALFHRGETQYF. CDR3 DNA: TGCAGTGCCCTTTTCCATAGGGGAGAGACCCAGTACTTC.

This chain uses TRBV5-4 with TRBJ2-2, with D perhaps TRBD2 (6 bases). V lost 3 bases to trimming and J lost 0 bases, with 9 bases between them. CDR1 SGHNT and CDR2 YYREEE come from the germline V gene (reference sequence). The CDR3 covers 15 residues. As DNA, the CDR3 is TGTGCCAGCAGCTGGGGGGAGGCGAACACCGGGGAGCTGTTTTTT. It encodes CASSWGEANTGELFF.

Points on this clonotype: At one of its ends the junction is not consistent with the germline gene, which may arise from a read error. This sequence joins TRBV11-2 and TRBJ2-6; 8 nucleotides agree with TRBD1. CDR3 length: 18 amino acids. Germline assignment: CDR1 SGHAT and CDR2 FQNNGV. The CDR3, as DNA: TGTGTCAGCAGCTTAAGAGGACAGGGCGTGTCTGGGGCCAACGTCCTGACTTTC. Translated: CVSSLRGQGVSGANVLTF. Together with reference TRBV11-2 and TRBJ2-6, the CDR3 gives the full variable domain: EAGVAQSPRYKIIEKRQSVAFWCNPISGHATLYWYQQILGQGPKLLIQFQNNGVVDDSQLPKDRFSAERLKGVDSTLKIQPAKLEDSAVYLCVSSLRGQGVSGANVLTFGAGSRLTVL.

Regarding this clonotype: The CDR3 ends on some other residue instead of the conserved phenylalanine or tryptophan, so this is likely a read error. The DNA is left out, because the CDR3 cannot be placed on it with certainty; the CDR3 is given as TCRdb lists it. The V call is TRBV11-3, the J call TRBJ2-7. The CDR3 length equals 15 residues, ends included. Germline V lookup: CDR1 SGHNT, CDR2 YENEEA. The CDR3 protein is CASSYSASIDYEQHI.

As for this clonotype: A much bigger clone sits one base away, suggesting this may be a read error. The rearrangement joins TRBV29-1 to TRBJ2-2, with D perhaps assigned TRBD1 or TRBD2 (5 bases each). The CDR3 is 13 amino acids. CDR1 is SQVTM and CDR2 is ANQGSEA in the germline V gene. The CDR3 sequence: CSVRGRNTGELYF. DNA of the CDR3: TGCAGCGTGAGGGGCAGGAACACCGGGGAGCTGTATTTT.